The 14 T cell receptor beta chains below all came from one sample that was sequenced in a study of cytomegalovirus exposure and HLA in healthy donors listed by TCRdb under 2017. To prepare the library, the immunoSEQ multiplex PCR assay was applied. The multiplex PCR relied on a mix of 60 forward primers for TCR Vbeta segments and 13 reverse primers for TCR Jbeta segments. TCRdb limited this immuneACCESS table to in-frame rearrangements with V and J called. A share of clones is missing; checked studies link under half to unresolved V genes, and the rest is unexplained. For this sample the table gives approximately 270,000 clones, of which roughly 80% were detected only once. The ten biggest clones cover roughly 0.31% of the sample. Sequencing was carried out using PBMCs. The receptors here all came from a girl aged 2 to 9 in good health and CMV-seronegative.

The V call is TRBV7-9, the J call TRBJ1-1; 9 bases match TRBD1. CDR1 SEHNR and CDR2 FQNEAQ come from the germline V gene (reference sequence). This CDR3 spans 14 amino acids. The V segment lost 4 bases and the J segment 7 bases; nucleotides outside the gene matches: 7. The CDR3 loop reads CASSSRDRELEAFF. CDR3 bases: TGTGCCAGCAGCTCCCGGGACAGGGAGCTTGAAGCTTTCTTT.

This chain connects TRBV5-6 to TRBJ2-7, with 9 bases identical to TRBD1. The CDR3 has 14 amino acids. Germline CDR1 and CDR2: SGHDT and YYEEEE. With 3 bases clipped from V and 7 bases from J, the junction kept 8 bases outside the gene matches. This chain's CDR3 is CASSYRGRFEEQYF. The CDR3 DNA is TGTGCCAGCAGCTACAGGGGGCGCTTCGAGGAGCAGTACTTC.

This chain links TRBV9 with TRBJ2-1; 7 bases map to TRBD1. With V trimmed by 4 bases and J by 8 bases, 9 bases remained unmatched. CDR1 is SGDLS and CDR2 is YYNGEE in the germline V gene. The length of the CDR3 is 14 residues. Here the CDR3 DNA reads TGTGCCAGCAGCCCTGGGCCCCAGGGGGATGAGCAGTTCTTC. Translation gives CASSPGPQGDEQFF.

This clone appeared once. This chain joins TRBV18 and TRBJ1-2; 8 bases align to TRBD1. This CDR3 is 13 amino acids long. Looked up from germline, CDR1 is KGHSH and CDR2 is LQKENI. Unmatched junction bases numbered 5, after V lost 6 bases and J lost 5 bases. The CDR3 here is CASSHDRGYGYTF. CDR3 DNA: TGTGCCAGCTCCCACGACAGGGGATATGGCTACACCTTC.

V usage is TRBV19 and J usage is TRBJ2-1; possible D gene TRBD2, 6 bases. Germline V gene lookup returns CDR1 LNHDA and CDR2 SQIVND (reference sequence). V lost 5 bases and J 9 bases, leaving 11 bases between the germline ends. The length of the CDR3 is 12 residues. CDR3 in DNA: TGTGCCAGTAGTGCGGGGCCGAGTGAGCAGTTCTTC. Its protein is CASSAGPSEQFF.

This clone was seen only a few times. The CDR3 nucleotides are TGTGCCAGCACCAGGACAGAGCAGATCTACGAGCAGTACTTC. This sequence encodes CASTRTEQIYEQYF. The chain uses TRBV7-9 and TRBJ2-7; possibly TRBD1 for D (6 bases). The CDR3 contains 14 residues. V shed 7 bases and J shed 3 bases, with 16 bases lying between them. Looked up from germline, CDR1 is SEHNR and CDR2 is FQNEAQ (reference sequence). Full variable domain (missing parts from reference TRBV7-9 and TRBJ2-7): DTGVSQNPRHKITKRGQNVTFRCDPISEHNRLYWYRQTLGQGPEFLTYFQNEAQLEKSRLLSDRFSAERPKGSFSTLEIQRTEQGDSAMYLCASTRTEQIYEQYFGPGTRLTVT.

For the CDR3, the DNA is TGTGCCAGCAGCCGACAGGGATCGGGCACCGGGGAGCTGTTTTTT. Translated: CASSRQGSGTGELFF. J is TRBJ2-2 and V is TRBV13; 7 bases line up with TRBD1. J gave up 4 bases and V 5 bases, and 7 bases lay outside the gene matches. CDR1 PRHDT and CDR2 FYEKMQ come from the germline V gene (reference sequence). The CDR3 has 15 amino acids.

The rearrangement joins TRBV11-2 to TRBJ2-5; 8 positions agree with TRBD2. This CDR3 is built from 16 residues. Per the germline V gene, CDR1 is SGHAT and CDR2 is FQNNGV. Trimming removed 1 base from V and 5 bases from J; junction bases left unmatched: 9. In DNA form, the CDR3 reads TGTGCCAGCAGCTTAGTTCTGAGCGGGGGAGTGGAGACCCAGTACTTC. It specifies CASSLVLSGGVETQYF.

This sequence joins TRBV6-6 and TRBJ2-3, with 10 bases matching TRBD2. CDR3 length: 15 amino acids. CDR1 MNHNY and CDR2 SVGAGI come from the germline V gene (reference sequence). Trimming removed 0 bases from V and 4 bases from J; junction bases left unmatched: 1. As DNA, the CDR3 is TGTGCCAGCAGTTACTCGACTAGCGGGTCAGATACGCAGTATTTT. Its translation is CASSYSTSGSDTQYF.

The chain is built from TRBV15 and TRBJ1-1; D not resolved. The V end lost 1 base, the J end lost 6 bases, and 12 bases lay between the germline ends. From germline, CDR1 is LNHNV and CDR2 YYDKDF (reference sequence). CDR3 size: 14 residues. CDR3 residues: CATSRVGRSAEAFF. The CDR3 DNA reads TGTGCCACCAGCAGAGTGGGCAGGTCGGCTGAAGCTTTCTTT.

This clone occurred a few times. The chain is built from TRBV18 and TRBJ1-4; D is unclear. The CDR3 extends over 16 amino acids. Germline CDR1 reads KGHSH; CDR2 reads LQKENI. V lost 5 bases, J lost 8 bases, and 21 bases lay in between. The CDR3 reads CASSSPARTVGEKLFF. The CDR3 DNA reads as TGTGCCAGCTCATCTCCGGCCCGAACGGTGGGCGAAAAACTGTTTTTT.

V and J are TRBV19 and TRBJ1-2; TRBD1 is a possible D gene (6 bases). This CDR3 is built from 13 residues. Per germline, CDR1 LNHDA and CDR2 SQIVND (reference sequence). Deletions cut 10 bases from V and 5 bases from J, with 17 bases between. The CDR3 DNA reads TGTGCCACCACCGGACAGCCTATTTATGGCTACACCTTC. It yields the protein CATTGQPIYGYTF.

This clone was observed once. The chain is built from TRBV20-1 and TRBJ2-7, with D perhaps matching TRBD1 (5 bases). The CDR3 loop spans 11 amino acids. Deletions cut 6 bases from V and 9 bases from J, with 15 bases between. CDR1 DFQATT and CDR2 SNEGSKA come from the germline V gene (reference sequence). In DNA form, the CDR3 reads TGCAGTGCCACAAAACAGGAATGGCAGTACTTC. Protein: CSATKQEWQYF.

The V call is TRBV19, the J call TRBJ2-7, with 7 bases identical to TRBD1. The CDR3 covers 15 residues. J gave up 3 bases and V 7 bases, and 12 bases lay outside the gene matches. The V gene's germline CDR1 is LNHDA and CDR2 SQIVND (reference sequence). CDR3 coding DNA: TGTGCCAGTAAGGCAAGAACAGGGGCATACTACGAGCAGTACTTC. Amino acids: CASKARTGAYYEQYF.